The next 8 T cell receptor beta chains were all read from a single sample in a study of blood T cell repertoires in COVID-19. Here immunoSEQ multiplex PCR was the method, and the copy in TCRdb shows in-frame clones only, minus some. The sample includes about 150,000 clones, 80% to 90% of them seen just once. Specimen: peripheral blood. Every receptor here comes from a woman in her forties or fifties with acute or convalescent COVID-19.

This clone is categorized as medium-sized. This chain joins TRBV5-1 and TRBJ2-7, with TRBD1 matching 9 bases. The V gene's germline CDR1 is SGHRS and CDR2 YFSETQ. Losses at the gene ends were 4 bases for V and 0 bases for J; bases not matched to a gene: 14. The CDR3 sequence is 18 residues long. As DNA, the CDR3 is TGCGCCAGCAGCCTTGGCGCCCCGGGACAGGGTTACTCCTACGAGCAGTACTTC. Translated, it gives CASSLGAPGQGYSYEQYF. The full variable domain, with the rest looked up from reference TRBV5-1 and TRBJ2-7, is KAGVTQTPRYLIKTRGQQVTLSCSPISGHRSVSWYQQTPGQGLQFLFEYFSETQRNKGNFPGRFSGRQFSNSRSEMNVSTLELGDSALYLCASSLGAPGQGYSYEQYFGPGTRLTVT.

The V call is TRBV30, the J call TRBJ2-2, with 7 bases matching TRBD2. CDR1 is GTSNPN and CDR2 is SVGIG in the germline V gene (reference sequence). The trim removed 2 bases at V and 5 bases at J, leaving 5 bases unmatched. The CDR3 sequence is 14 residues long. DNA of the CDR3: TGTGCCTGGAGTCCTCTCGGGAGGACCGGGGAGCTGTTTTTT. Amino acids: CAWSPLGRTGELFF.

CDR3 in amino acids: CASSPRAGGVKNYGYTF. CDR3 DNA: TGTGCCAGCAGCCCCCGGGCAGGGGGCGTTAAAAACTATGGCTACACCTTC. V is TRBV7-2 and J is TRBJ1-2; 8 nucleotides agree with TRBD1. CDR1 is SGHTA and CDR2 is FQGNSA in the germline V gene. This CDR3 region has 17 residues. V shed 5 bases and J 2 bases; nucleotides not matched to a gene: 13.

This sequence joins TRBV10-3 and TRBJ2-1; the D gene is possibly TRBD1 (6 bases). The V gene's germline CDR1 is ENHRY and CDR2 SYGVKD. Trimming pared 7 bases from V and 6 bases from J, leaving 16 bases between. The CDR3 length is 14 residues. The CDR3 spells CAINGGPAVNEQFF. The CDR3 nucleotides are TGTGCCATCAATGGGGGCCCCGCCGTCAATGAGCAGTTCTTC.

This rearrangement joins TRBV7-9 to TRBJ2-6; the D is unclear. The CDR3 loop spans 14 amino acids. Germline assignment: CDR1 SEHNR and CDR2 FQNEAQ (reference sequence). V was shortened by 4 bases and J by 4 bases, with 8 bases between the two germline ends. The CDR3 protein is CASSSDTGANVLTF. CDR3 coding DNA: TGTGCCAGCAGCTCAGATACGGGGGCCAACGTCCTGACTTTC.

The chain joins TRBV5-1 to TRBJ1-5; D not resolved. V dropped 2 bases and J dropped 4 bases, with 13 bases sitting between them. This CDR3 spans 15 amino acids. Germline assignment: CDR1 SGHRS and CDR2 YFSETQ. CDR3 region: CASSLIGSGNQPQHF. The CDR3 DNA sequence: TGCGCCAGCAGCTTAATCGGATCGGGGAATCAGCCCCAGCATTTT.

This chain joins TRBV5-1 and TRBJ2-2; 9 bases match TRBD2. The V gene end was trimmed by 4 bases and the J gene end by 0 bases; junction bases not matched to a gene: 4. This CDR3 has 16 residues. Germline V lookup: CDR1 SGHRS, CDR2 YFSETQ. The CDR3 sequence: CASSVGGGANTGELFF. The CDR3 nucleotides read TGCGCCAGCAGCGTAGGCGGGGGGGCGAACACCGGGGAGCTGTTTTTT. The entire variable domain, with the rest obtained from reference TRBV5-1 and TRBJ2-2, is as follows: KAGVTQTPRYLIKTRGQQVTLSCSPISGHRSVSWYQQTPGQGLQFLFEYFSETQRNKGNFPGRFSGRQFSNSRSEMNVSTLELGDSALYLCASSVGGGANTGELFFGEGSRLTVL.

The chain has TRBV18 and TRBJ2-1, with 14 bases identical to TRBD2. V lost 0 bases to trimming and J lost 6 bases; unmatched junction nucleotides: 1. The CDR3 runs 16 residues. The germline V gene encodes CDR1 KGHSH and CDR2 LQKENI. The CDR3 DNA reads TGTGCCAGCTCACCACCGACTAGCGGGGGGGGCAATGAGCAGTTCTTC. Translating it yields CASSPPTSGGGNEQFF.